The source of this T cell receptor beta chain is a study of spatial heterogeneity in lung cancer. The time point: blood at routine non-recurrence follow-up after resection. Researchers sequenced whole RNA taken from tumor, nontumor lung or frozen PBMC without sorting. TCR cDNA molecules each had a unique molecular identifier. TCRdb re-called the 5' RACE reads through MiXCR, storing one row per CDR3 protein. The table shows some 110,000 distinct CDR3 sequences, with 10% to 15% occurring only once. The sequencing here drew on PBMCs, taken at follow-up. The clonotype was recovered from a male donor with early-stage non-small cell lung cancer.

The CDR3 loop is CASGEGIGTEAFF. The CDR3 bases are TGTGCCTCGGGGGAGGGGATCGGCACTGAAGCTTTCTTT. The rearrangement links TRBV11-2 to TRBJ1-1; maybe TRBD1 (5 bases). CDR3 size: 13 residues. Germline V gene sequence: CDR1 SGHAT, CDR2 FQNNGV. V lost 11 bases and J 4 bases, leaving 17 bases between the germline ends.